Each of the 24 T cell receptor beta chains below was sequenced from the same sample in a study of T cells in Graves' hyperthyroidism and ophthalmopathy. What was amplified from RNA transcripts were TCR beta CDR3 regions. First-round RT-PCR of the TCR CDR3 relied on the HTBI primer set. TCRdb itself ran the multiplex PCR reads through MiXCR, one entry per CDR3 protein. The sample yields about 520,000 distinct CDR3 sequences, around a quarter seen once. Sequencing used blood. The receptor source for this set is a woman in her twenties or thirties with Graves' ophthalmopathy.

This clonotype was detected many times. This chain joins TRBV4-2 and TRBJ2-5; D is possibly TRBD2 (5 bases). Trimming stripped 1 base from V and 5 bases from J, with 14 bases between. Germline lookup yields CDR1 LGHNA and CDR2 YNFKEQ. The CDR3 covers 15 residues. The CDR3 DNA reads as TGTGCCAGCAGCCAAGGTCTCCAGGAGGAGGAGACCCAGTACTTC. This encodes CASSQGLQEEETQYF.

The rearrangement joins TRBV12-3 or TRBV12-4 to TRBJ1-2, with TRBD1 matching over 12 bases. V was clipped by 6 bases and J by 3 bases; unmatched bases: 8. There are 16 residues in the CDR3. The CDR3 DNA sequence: TGTGCCAGCAGCGTCTCCGGGACAGGGGGCGACTATGGCTACACCTTC. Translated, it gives CASSVSGTGGDYGYTF.

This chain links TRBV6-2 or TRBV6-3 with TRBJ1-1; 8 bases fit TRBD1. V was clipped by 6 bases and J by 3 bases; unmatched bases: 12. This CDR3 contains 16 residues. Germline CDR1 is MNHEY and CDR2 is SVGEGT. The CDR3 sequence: CASSYTKDRADTEAFF. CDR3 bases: TGTGCCAGCAGCTATACCAAGGACAGGGCGGACACTGAAGCTTTCTTT.

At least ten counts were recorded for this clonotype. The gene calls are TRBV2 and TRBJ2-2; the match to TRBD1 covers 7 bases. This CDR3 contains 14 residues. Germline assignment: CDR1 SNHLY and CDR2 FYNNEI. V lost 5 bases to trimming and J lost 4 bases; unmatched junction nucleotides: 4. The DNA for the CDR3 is TGTGCCAGCAGTAAGACAGGGTTCACCGGGGAGCTGTTTTTT. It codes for CASSKTGFTGELFF.

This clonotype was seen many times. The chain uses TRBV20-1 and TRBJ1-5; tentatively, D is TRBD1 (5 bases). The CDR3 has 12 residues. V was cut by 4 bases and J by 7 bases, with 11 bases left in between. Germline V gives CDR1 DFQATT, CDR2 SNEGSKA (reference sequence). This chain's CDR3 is CSATAGRQPQHF. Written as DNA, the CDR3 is TGCAGTGCTACTGCAGGGAGACAGCCCCAGCATTTT.

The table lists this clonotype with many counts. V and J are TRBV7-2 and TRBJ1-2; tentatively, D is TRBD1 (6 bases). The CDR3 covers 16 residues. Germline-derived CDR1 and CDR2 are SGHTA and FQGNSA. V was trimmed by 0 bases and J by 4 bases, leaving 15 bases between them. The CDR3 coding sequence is TGTGCCAGCAGCTTAGCCTCGGGAGGGGGGGGCTATGGCTACACCTTC. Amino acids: CASSLASGGGGYGYTF.

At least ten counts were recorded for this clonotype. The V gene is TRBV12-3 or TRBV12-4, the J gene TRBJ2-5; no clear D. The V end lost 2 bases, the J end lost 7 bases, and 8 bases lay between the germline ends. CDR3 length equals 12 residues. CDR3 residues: CASSLQGGTQYF. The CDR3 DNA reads TGTGCCAGCAGTTTACAAGGTGGGACCCAGTACTTC.

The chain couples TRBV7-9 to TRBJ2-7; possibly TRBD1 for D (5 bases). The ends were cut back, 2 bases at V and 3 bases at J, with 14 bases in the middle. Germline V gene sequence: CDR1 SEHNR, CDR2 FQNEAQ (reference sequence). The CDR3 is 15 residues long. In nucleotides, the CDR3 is TGTGCCAGCAGCTTATTTCAGGGCCTCCTCTACGAGCAGTACTTC. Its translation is CASSLFQGLLYEQYF.

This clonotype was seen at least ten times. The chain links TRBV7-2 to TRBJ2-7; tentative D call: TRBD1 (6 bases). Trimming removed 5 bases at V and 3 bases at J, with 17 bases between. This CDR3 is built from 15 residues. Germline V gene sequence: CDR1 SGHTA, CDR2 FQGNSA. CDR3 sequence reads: CASSTTGTTDYEQYF. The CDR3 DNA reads TGTGCCAGCAGCACTACCGGGACAACCGACTACGAGCAGTACTTC.

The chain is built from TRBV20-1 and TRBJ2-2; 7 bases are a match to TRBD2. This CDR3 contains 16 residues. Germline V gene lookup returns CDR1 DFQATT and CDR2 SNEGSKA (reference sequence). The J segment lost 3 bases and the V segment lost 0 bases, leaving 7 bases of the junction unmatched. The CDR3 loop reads CSARDDRGGDTGELFF. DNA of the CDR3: TGCAGTGCTAGAGATGACCGTGGGGGGGACACCGGGGAGCTGTTTTTT.

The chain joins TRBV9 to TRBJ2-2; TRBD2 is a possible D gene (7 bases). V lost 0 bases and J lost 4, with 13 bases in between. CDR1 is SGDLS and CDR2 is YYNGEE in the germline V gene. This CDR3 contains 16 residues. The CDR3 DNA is TGTGCCAGCAGCGTAGCCAGGGGAGGGCCCACCGGGGAGCTGTTTTTT. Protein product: CASSVARGGPTGELFF.

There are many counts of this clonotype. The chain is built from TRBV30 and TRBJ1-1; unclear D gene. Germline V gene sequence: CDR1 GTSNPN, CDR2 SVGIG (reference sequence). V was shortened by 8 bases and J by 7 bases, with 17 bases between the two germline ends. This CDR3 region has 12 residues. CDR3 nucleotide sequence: TGTGCCAGCCCCCTAACTTCAAGTGAAGCTTTCTTT. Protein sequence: CASPLTSSEAFF.

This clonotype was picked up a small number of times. As DNA, the CDR3 is TGTGCCAGCAGAAATCAAGTTGAAGCTTTCTTT. Translating gives CASRNQVEAFF. This chain connects TRBV2 to TRBJ1-1, with D hard to call. There are 11 residues in the CDR3. Trimming took 6 bases from V and 7 from J, leaving 9 bases between them. Germline CDR1 reads SNHLY; CDR2 reads FYNNEI.

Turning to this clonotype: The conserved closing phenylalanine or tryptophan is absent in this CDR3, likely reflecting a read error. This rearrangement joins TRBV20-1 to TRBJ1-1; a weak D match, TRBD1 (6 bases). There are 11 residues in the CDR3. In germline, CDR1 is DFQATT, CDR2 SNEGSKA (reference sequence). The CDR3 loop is CSALRGTDAFL. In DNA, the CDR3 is TGCAGTGCTCTCAGGGGTACTGATGCTTTCCTT.

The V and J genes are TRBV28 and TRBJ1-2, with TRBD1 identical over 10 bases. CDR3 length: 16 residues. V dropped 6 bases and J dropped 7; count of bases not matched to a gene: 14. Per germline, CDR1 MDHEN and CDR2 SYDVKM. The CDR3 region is CASSPGQGGFVSGYTF. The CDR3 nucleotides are TGTGCCAGCAGCCCTGGACAGGGGGGATTTGTGAGTGGCTACACCTTC.

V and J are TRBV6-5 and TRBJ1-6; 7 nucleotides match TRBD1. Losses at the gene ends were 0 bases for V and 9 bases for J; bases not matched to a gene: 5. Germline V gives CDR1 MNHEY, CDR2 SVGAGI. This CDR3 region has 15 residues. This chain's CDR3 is CASSYSAGGGSPLHF. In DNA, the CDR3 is TGTGCCAGCAGTTACTCTGCAGGGGGTGGTTCACCCCTCCACTTT.

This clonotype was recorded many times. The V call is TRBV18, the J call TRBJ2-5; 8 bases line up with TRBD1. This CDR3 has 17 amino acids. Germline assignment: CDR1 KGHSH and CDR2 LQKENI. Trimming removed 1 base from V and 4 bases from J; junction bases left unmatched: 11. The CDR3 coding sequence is TGTGCCAGCTCACCACTCCTACAGGGGGATTGGCGAGAGACCCAGTACTTC. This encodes CASSPLLQGDWRETQYF.

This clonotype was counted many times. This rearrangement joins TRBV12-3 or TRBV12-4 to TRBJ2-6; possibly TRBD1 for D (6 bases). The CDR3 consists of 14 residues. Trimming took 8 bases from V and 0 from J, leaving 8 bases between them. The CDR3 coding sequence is TGTGCCAGCGAACAGGGCTCTGGGGCCAACGTCCTGACTTTC. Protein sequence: CASEQGSGANVLTF.

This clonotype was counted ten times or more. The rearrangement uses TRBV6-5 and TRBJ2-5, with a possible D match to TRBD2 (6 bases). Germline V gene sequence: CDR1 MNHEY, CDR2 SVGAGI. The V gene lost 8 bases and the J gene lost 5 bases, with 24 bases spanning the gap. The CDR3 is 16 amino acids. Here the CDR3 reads CASPPTGSGPRETQYF. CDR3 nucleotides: TGTGCCAGCCCACCCACGGGTAGCGGCCCCAGGGAGACCCAGTACTTC.

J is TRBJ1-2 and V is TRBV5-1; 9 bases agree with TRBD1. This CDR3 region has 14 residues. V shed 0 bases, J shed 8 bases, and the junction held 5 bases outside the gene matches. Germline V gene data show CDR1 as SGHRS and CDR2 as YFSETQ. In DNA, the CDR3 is TGCGCCAGCAGCTTGGCCGGGACAGGGAACGGCTACACCTTC. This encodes CASSLAGTGNGYTF.

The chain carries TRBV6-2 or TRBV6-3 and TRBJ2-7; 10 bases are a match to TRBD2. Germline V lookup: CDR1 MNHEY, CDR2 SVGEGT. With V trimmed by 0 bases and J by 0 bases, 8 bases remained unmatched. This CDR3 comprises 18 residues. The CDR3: CASSYSRTSGQSSYEQYF. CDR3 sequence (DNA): TGTGCCAGCAGTTACTCGAGGACTAGCGGCCAGAGCTCCTACGAGCAGTACTTC.

The CDR3 spells CASSLAGTPTGELFF. CDR3 DNA sequence: TGCGCCAGCAGCTTGGCCGGGACACCCACCGGGGAGCTGTTTTTT. The chain recombines TRBV5-1 with TRBJ2-2; TRBD1 is a possible D gene (6 bases). CDR3 size: 15 residues. The germline V gene encodes CDR1 SGHRS and CDR2 YFSETQ. Deletions cut 0 bases from V and 4 bases from J, with 10 bases between.

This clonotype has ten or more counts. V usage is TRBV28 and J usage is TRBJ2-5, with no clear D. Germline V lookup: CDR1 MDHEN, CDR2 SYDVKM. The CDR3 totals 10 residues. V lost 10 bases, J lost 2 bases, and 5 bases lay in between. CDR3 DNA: TGTGCCACTAAACAAGAGACCCAGTACTTC. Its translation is CATKQETQYF.

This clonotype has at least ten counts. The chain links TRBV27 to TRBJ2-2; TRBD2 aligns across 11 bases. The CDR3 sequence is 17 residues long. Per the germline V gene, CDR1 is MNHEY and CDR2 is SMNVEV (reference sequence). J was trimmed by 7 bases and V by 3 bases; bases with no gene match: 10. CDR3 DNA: TGTGCCAGCAGTTTGTTTAGCGGGGGGGCCGTGAACGGGGAGCTGTTTTTT. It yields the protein CASSLFSGGAVNGELFF.